This T cell receptor beta chain was captured in a study of post-analysis software for immune sequencing data. Study conclusions and caveats: Patients carried a few TRBV segments more frequently than controls did, and TRBV5-6, TRBV5-1 and TRBV20-1 were among them.

cDNA libraries of TCR beta carried unique molecular identifiers. The source material, about 0.9 to 10 million T cells, gave rise to roughly 0.5 million cDNA molecules. MiXCR, applied by TCRdb to the PCR reads, yields one record per CDR3 protein. The sample yields roughly 540,000 distinct CDR3 sequences, around 36% seen once. About this clonotype itself: Its specificity is unknown.

The V gene's germline CDR1 is SGHDN and CDR2 FVKESK. The length of the CDR3 is 15 residues. V dropped 5 bases and J dropped 0 bases, with 13 bases sitting between them. The sequencing sample was made of blood. This receptor was taken from a girl under 18 with multiple sclerosis. The chain combines TRBV14 with TRBJ2-5; TRBD1 might be the D (6 bases). The CDR3 loop is CASSSGQRYQETQYF. DNA for the CDR3: TGTGCCAGCAGCTCTGGACAGAGATACCAAGAGACCCAGTACTTC.